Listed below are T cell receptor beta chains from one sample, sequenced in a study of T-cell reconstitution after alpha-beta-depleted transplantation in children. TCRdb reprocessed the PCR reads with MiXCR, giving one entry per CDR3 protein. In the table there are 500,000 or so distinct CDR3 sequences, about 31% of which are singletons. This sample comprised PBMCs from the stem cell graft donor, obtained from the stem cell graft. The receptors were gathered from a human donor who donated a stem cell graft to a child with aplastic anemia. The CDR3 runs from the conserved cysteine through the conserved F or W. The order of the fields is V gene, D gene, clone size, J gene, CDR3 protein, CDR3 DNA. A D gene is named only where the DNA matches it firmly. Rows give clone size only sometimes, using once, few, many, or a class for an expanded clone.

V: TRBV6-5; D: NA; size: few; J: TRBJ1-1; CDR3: CASSSGPVNTEAFF; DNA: TGTGCCAGCAGTTCTGGACCGGTGAACACTGAAGCTTTCTTT
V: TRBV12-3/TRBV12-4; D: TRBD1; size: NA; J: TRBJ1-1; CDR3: CASSGTGDAFF; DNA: TGTGCCAGCAGTGGGACAGGGGACGCTTTCTTT
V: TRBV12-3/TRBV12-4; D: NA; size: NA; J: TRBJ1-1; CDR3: CASNWELMNTEAFF; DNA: TGTGCCAGCAACTGGGAGCTCATGAACACTGAAGCTTTCTTT
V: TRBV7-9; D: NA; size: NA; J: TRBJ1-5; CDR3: CASSSATLDQPQHF; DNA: TGTGCCAGCAGCTCGGCCACGCTCGATCAGCCCCAGCATTTT
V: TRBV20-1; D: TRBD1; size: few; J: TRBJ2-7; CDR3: CSARDVAGQGAYEQYF; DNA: TGCAGTGCTAGAGATGTGGCGGGACAGGGGGCCTACGAGCAGTACTTC
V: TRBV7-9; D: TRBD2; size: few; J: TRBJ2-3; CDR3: CASSLGASGRGDTQYF; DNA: TGTGCCAGCAGCTTAGGGGCTAGCGGGAGAGGAGATACGCAGTATTTT
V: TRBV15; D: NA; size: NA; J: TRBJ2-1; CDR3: CATSREDSSYNEQFF; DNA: TGTGCCACCAGCAGAGAAGATAGTTCCTACAATGAGCAGTTCTTC
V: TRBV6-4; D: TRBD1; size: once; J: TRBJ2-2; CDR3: CASSAGTGSVTGELFF; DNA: TGTGCCAGCAGTGCCGGGACAGGGTCTGTCACCGGGGAGCTGTTTTTT
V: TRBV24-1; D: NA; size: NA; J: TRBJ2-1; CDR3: CATSDPYEQFF; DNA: TGTGCCACCAGTGACCCTTATGAGCAGTTCTTC
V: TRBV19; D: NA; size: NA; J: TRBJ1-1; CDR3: CASTRRRVDQDGTEAFF; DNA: TGTGCCAGTACCCGCCGCAGGGTCGATCAGGATGGCACTGAAGCTTTCTTT
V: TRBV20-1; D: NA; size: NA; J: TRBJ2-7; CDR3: CSARPGDGRYEQYF; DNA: TGCAGTGCTAGACCTGGAGACGGGCGCTACGAGCAGTACTTC
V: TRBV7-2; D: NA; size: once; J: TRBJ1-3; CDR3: CASSLVHGSGNTIYF; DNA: TGTGCCAGCAGCTTAGTCCACGGGTCCGGAAACACCATATATTTT
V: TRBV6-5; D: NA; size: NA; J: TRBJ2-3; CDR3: CASSYSWVASRTDTQYF; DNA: TGTGCCAGCAGTTACTCCTGGGTAGCGTCCCGCACAGATACGCAGTATTTT
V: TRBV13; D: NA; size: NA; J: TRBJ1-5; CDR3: CASSERASNQPQHF; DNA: TGTGCCAGCAGCGAAAGAGCCAGCAATCAGCCCCAGCATTTT
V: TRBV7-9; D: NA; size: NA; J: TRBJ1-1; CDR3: CASSFSRAGTEAFF; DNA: TGTGCCAGCAGCTTTTCTAGGGCAGGCACTGAAGCTTTCTTT
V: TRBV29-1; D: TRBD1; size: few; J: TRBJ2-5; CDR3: CSVDRGQAETQYF; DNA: TGCAGCGTTGATAGGGGACAGGCGGAGACCCAGTACTTC
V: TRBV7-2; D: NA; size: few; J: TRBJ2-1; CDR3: CASSLVETRSNEQFF; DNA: TGTGCCAGCAGCTTAGTCGAGACTAGGAGTAATGAGCAGTTCTTC